Listed here are 31 T cell receptor beta chains from one sample, sequenced in a study of blood T cell repertoires in COVID-19. Libraries were prepared by immunoSEQ multiplex PCR; TCRdb keeps only in-frame clonotypes and omits some of them. The data contain over 250,000 clones, about 90% of them singletons. Sequencing used peripheral blood. The receptor source for this set is a woman in her forties or fifties with COVID-19, enrolled during active disease.

This clone was observed once. This chain connects TRBV3-1 (or the pseudogene TRBV3-2) to TRBJ2-5, with TRBD2 matching 10 bases. Germline CDR1 and CDR2: LGHDT and YNNKEL (reference sequence). The V segment lost 1 base and the J segment 5 bases; nucleotides outside the gene matches: 7. CDR3 length equals 16 residues. CDR3 DNA: TGTGCCAGCAGCCAAGTGAGCGGGAGGGTAGGGGAGACCCAGTACTTC. Protein: CASSQVSGRVGETQYF.

The gene calls are TRBV24-1 and TRBJ2-1; TRBD1 matches at 8 bases. Trimming removed 6 bases from V and 9 bases from J; junction bases left unmatched: 9. The germline V gene has CDR1 KGHDR and CDR2 SFDVKD. The CDR3 has 14 residues. The CDR3 nucleotides read TGTGCCACCAGTACGGGACAGGTTCAAGGTGAGCAGTTCTTC. The encoded protein is CATSTGQVQGEQFF.

The chain has TRBV7-9 and TRBJ2-7, with TRBD2 identical over 11 bases. The CDR3 length is 15 residues. Trimming removed 3 bases from V and 0 bases from J; junction bases left unmatched: 1. Germline-derived CDR1 and CDR2 are SEHNR and FQNEAQ (reference sequence). The CDR3 is CASSFGLAGSYEQYF. The CDR3 DNA reads TGTGCCAGCAGCTTCGGACTAGCGGGCTCCTACGAGCAGTACTTC.

The rearrangement joins TRBV19 to TRBJ1-2, with 7 positions matching TRBD1. This CDR3 has 17 amino acids. After removal of 4 bases from V and 0 bases from J, the junction contained 11 bases not matched to a gene. Germline V gene lookup returns CDR1 LNHDA and CDR2 SQIVND (reference sequence). The CDR3: CASSNMGQPKANYGYTF. The CDR3 nucleotides are TGTGCCAGTAGTAATATGGGACAGCCTAAGGCTAACTATGGCTACACCTTC.

The sample holds a few counts of this clone. V gene TRBV2 combines with J gene TRBJ1-3; 8 bases match TRBD1. The CDR3 runs to 16 residues. The V and J ends lost 5 bases and 4 bases, in that order; junction bases with no gene match: 10. CDR1 is SNHLY and CDR2 is FYNNEI in the germline V gene. The CDR3 is CASSKETGVRGNTIYF. CDR3 nucleotides: TGTGCCAGCAGTAAAGAGACAGGGGTCAGGGGAAACACCATATATTTT.

The chain employs TRBV5-4 and TRBJ2-1; D not certain. Germline V gene data show CDR1 as SGHNT and CDR2 as YYREEE (reference sequence). V was pared by 3 bases and J by 2 bases, with 6 bases between. This CDR3 comprises 13 residues. In DNA, the CDR3 is TGTGCCAGCAGCTCCTTAACCTACAATGAGCAGTTCTTC. Residues: CASSSLTYNEQFF.

The sample holds a few counts of this clone. CDR3 bases: TGTGCCAGCAGCTTGGGAACAGGGGGTCGTTCCGGGGAGCTGTTTTTT. It is translated as CASSLGTGGRSGELFF. The chain combines TRBV5-6 with TRBJ2-2; 8 bases are a match to TRBD1. CDR3 size: 16 residues. The V segment lost 0 bases and the J segment 6 bases; nucleotides outside the gene matches: 7. Germline loops: CDR1 SGHDT, CDR2 YYEEEE.

As to this clone: One end of the junction fails to match germline, which may point to a read error. The V call is TRBV7-7, the J call TRBJ2-1, with D perhaps TRBD2 (5 bases). The germline V gene has CDR1 SSHAT and CDR2 FNYEAQ (reference sequence). This CDR3 comprises 14 residues. For the CDR3, the DNA is TGTGCTAGCAGCCGTTACGGAGGACTTAATGAGCAGTTCTTC. Translation gives CASSRYGGLNEQFF.

The chain links TRBV19 to TRBJ1-6; 8 bases are shared with TRBD1. Looked up from germline, CDR1 is LNHDA and CDR2 is SQIVND (reference sequence). The CDR3 has 14 residues. J was trimmed by 7 bases and V by 4 bases; bases with no gene match: 3. The DNA of the CDR3 is TGTGCCAGTAGTACCGGGACAGGAAATTCACCCCTCCACTTT. It encodes CASSTGTGNSPLHF.

The DNA of the CDR3 is TGTGCCAGCTCACCAGAGGGGGCTAGGGAAAAACTGTTTTTT. This codes for CASSPEGAREKLFF. The chain couples TRBV18 to TRBJ1-4; 7 nucleotides agree with TRBD1. CDR3 length: 14 residues. V dropped 2 bases and J dropped 8; count of bases not matched to a gene: 5. Germline V gene sequence: CDR1 KGHSH, CDR2 LQKENI.

Note on this clone: Within the sample, other DNA sequences also encode this same CDR3. The V call is TRBV5-1, the J call TRBJ2-1, with D perhaps matching TRBD2 (6 bases). The CDR3 sequence is 13 residues long. Between the trimmed V and J ends, which lost 4 bases and 3 bases, there was a span of 8 bases. Germline V gene sequence: CDR1 SGHRS, CDR2 YFSETQ. The CDR3, as DNA: TGCGCCAGCAGCCTGGGACTCTACAATGAGCAGTTCTTC. It encodes CASSLGLYNEQFF.

As regards this clone: Other DNA sequences in this sample translate to the same CDR3. V is TRBV5-1 and J is TRBJ1-2; possibly TRBD1 for D (5 bases). V lost 0 bases to trimming and J lost 8 bases, with 11 bases between them. In germline, CDR1 is SGHRS, CDR2 YFSETQ. The CDR3 consists of 13 residues. The CDR3 loop reads CASSLEGVGGYTF. Written as DNA, the CDR3 is TGCGCCAGCAGCTTGGAAGGGGTTGGAGGCTACACCTTC.

In the case of this clone: In the same sample, other DNA sequences code for this CDR3. The chain has TRBV18 and TRBJ1-1, with D unresolved. Germline CDR1 reads KGHSH; CDR2 reads LQKENI. The CDR3 spans 14 residues. V was clipped by 3 bases and J by 1 base, with 9 bases between them. The CDR3 here is CASSPSSRNTEAFF. Written as DNA, the CDR3 is TGTGCCAGCTCACCTTCAAGTAGGAACACTGAAGCTTTCTTT.

This sequence joins TRBV6-6 and TRBJ1-1, with TRBD1 identical over 7 bases. Unmatched junction bases numbered 7, after V lost 8 bases and J lost 4 bases. CDR1 MNHNY and CDR2 SVGAGI come from the germline V gene (reference sequence). The CDR3 is made up of 13 amino acids. The CDR3 spells CASSDRVSTEAFF. CDR3 nucleotides: TGTGCCAGCTCTGACAGGGTCAGCACTGAAGCTTTCTTT.

V and J are TRBV5-4 and TRBJ2-7; 8 bases are a match to TRBD1. V was clipped by 0 bases and J by 2 bases; unmatched bases: 1. From germline, CDR1 is SGHNT and CDR2 YYREEE (reference sequence). The CDR3 contains 14 residues. The CDR3 is CASSLAQGAYEQYF. DNA for the CDR3: TGTGCCAGCAGCTTGGCACAGGGGGCCTACGAGCAGTACTTC.

With respect to this clone: Different DNA sequences within this sample yield the same CDR3. The chain recombines TRBV19 with TRBJ2-7, with D perhaps TRBD1 (6 bases). The CDR3 runs to 14 residues. Between the trimmed V and J ends, which lost 1 base and 4 bases, there was a span of 11 bases. CDR1 is LNHDA, CDR2 SQIVND, per germline (reference sequence). CDR3 bases: TGTGCCAGTAGTATAGGGGGCAGGGGTTACGAGCAGTACTTC. Amino acid sequence: CASSIGGRGYEQYF.

The rearrangement uses TRBV6-5 and TRBJ2-7, with 10 bases aligning to TRBD2. The CDR3 extends over 14 amino acids. Germline loops: CDR1 MNHEY, CDR2 SVGAGI. Trimming took 8 bases from V and 5 from J; bases not matched to a gene: 9. CDR3 sequence (DNA): TGTGCCAGCGGAATAGCGGGAGGCAGGAACGAGCAGTACTTC. This gives the protein CASGIAGGRNEQYF.

V usage is TRBV4-2 and J usage is TRBJ1-3, with a tentative D call TRBD1 (5 bases). CDR3 length: 16 residues. Trimming took 0 bases from V and 2 from J, leaving 11 bases between them. The germline V gene encodes CDR1 LGHNA and CDR2 YNFKEQ. The CDR3 region is CASSQEGAGTGNTIYF. CDR3 sequence (DNA): TGTGCCAGCAGCCAAGAAGGGGCAGGGACTGGAAACACCATATATTTT.

The CDR3 DNA follows: TGTGCCAGCAGCTTAGGCACAAACTATGGCTACACCTTC. It codes for CASSLGTNYGYTF. The rearrangement joins TRBV7-2 to TRBJ1-2, with D unclear. Germline loops: CDR1 SGHTA, CDR2 FQGNSA. There are 13 residues in the CDR3. V was cut by 1 base and J by 2 bases, with 5 bases left in between.

The V and J genes are TRBV28 and TRBJ1-5; D unresolved. Germline V CDR1 and CDR2: MDHEN, SYDVKM. The CDR3 has 16 residues. V gave up 6 bases and J gave up 5 bases, with 20 bases separating them. CDR3 loop: CASSLLLRSGDQPQHF. The CDR3 region has the DNA TGTGCCAGCAGCCTCTTATTACGTTCTGGAGATCAGCCCCAGCATTTT.

The gene calls are TRBV20-1 and TRBJ2-1; 7 nucleotides match TRBD2. Germline assignment: CDR1 DFQATT and CDR2 SNEGSKA (reference sequence). This CDR3 region has 15 residues. V shed 3 bases and J 0 bases; nucleotides not matched to a gene: 5. The chain's CDR3 is CSASRGGPSYNEQFF. In DNA form, the CDR3 reads TGCAGTGCTAGTCGGGGAGGGCCCTCCTACAATGAGCAGTTCTTC.

The chain carries TRBV5-5 and TRBJ1-2; TRBD1 aligns across 8 bases. This CDR3 has 13 amino acids. Per the germline V gene, CDR1 is SGHKS and CDR2 is YYEKEE (reference sequence). V lost 7 bases and J lost 1; bases outside the gene matches: 3. The CDR3 nucleotides read TGTGCCAGCGGACAGGGAGTTAACTATGGCTACACCTTC. It encodes CASGQGVNYGYTF.

The V call is TRBV7-9, the J call TRBJ2-5, with D perhaps matching TRBD2 (5 bases). Germline CDR1 SEHNR, CDR2 FQNEAQ (reference sequence). CDR3 size: 13 residues. V lost 1 base, J lost 5 bases, and 8 bases lay in between. CDR3 region: CASSLVPGETQYF. As DNA, the CDR3 is TGTGCCAGCAGCTTAGTCCCGGGGGAGACCCAGTACTTC.

This chain uses TRBV6-4 with TRBJ1-2; TRBD1 matches 8 bases. The CDR3 contains 13 residues. V lost 6 bases, J lost 7 bases, and 7 bases stayed unmatched. The V gene's germline CDR1 is MRHNA and CDR2 SNTAGT. The CDR3 reads CASRPTGASGYTF. CDR3 sequence (DNA): TGTGCCAGCAGGCCGACAGGGGCCAGTGGCTACACCTTC.

The V gene is TRBV27, the J gene TRBJ2-7; D remains ambiguous. The V end lost 3 bases, the J end lost 0 bases, and 6 bases lay between the germline ends. Germline CDR1 and CDR2: MNHEY and SMNVEV (reference sequence). The CDR3 is 13 residues long. CDR3 protein: CASSFADSYEQYF. CDR3 sequence (DNA): TGTGCCAGCAGTTTCGCAGACTCCTACGAGCAGTACTTC.

This chain links TRBV19 with TRBJ2-1; 12 bases fit TRBD2. The CDR3 has 17 residues. V lost 6 bases and J lost 7; bases outside the gene matches: 13. Germline loops: CDR1 LNHDA, CDR2 SQIVND (reference sequence). CDR3 nucleotides: TGTGCCAGTAGGCTAGCGGGAGGGTTAAAGGTGGGGAATGAGCAGTTCTTC. This codes for CASRLAGGLKVGNEQFF.

The chain employs TRBV7-2 and TRBJ1-1, with TRBD1 as a possible D gene (6 bases). Trimming removed 1 base from V and 4 bases from J, with 10 bases in between. The CDR3 has 14 residues. Per the germline V gene, CDR1 is SGHTA and CDR2 is FQGNSA. CDR3 sequence reads: CASSLDRVRTEAFF. DNA of the CDR3: TGTGCCAGCAGCTTAGACAGGGTGCGCACTGAAGCTTTCTTT.

CDR3 in amino acids: CASTPHRDSGNTIYF. The CDR3 DNA reads as TGTGCCAGCACCCCTCACAGGGACTCTGGAAACACCATATATTTT. This chain connects TRBV6-4 to TRBJ1-3; D possibly corresponds to TRBD1 (6 bases). The germline V gene encodes CDR1 MRHNA and CDR2 SNTAGT. V lost 7 bases, J lost 0 bases, and 13 bases lay in between. The CDR3 length is 15 residues.

V usage is TRBV9 and J usage is TRBJ2-1; 11 nucleotides agree with TRBD2. V lost 4 bases to trimming and J lost 7 bases; unmatched junction nucleotides: 19. The CDR3 is 19 amino acids. Germline values: CDR1 SGDLS, CDR2 YYNGEE. CDR3 nucleotide sequence: TGTGCCAGCAGCCTCCGGTACTTCCAGACTAGCGGGACAGGGAATGAGCAGTTCTTC. Its protein product is CASSLRYFQTSGTGNEQFF.

The chain employs TRBV6-4 and TRBJ1-2; 8 nucleotides match TRBD1. This CDR3 has 13 residues. The germline gives CDR1 MRHNA, CDR2 SNTAGT. The V segment lost 6 bases and the J segment 8 bases; nucleotides outside the gene matches: 8. The CDR3 loop reads CASRADRVEGYTF. CDR3 nucleotides: TGTGCCAGCAGGGCGGACAGGGTAGAAGGCTACACCTTC.

This chain uses TRBV10-1 with TRBJ1-1, with TRBD1 as a possible D gene (5 bases). Looked up from germline, CDR1 is WNHNN and CDR2 is SYGVQD (reference sequence). V lost 4 bases to trimming and J lost 5 bases, with 14 bases between them. The CDR3 loop spans 14 amino acids. Here the CDR3 reads CASSVTRVETEAFF. In DNA, the CDR3 is TGCGCCAGCAGTGTAACCAGGGTTGAAACTGAAGCTTTCTTT.